The 8 T cell receptor beta chains below were found in one sample sequenced in a study of shared clonotypes between healthy human individuals. Sequencing used immunoSEQ multiplex PCR; TCRdb keeps in-frame clones, though not all of them. This table holds about half a million clones, about four fifths found once. The sample was PBMCs. Every receptor here comes from a woman in her forties in good health. Some clones in this sample may be carry-over from other donors' samples.

The genes are TRBV7-9 and TRBJ2-1; no clear D gene. V lost 5 bases and J 9 bases, leaving 17 bases between the germline ends. There are 14 residues in the CDR3. Germline V gives CDR1 SEHNR, CDR2 FQNEAQ (reference sequence). The CDR3 region has the DNA TGTGCCAGCAGCCCTATGAACGAAGGTCGTGAGCAGTTCTTC. This encodes CASSPMNEGREQFF. The complete variable domain, with remaining parts taken from reference TRBV7-9 and TRBJ2-1, reads DTGVSQNPRHKITKRGQNVTFRCDPISEHNRLYWYRQTLGQGPEFLTYFQNEAQLEKSRLLSDRFSAERPKGSFSTLEIQRTEQGDSAMYLCASSPMNEGREQFFGPGTRLTVL.

J is TRBJ1-1 and V is TRBV15; no clear D. V gave up 0 bases and J gave up 3 bases, with 8 bases separating them. Germline V CDR1 and CDR2: LNHNV, YYDKDF (reference sequence). The CDR3 sequence is 14 residues long. This CDR3 is CATSRDIRYTEAFF. The CDR3 region has the DNA TGTGCCACCAGCAGAGATATTCGGTACACTGAAGCTTTCTTT.

The chain carries TRBV7-8 and TRBJ2-3; TRBD2 matches at 7 bases. V gave up 5 bases and J gave up 4 bases; unmatched junction bases: 6. The CDR3 totals 14 residues. Germline-derived CDR1 and CDR2 are SGHVS and FQNEAQ. Here the CDR3 reads CASSPRLAADTQYF. In nucleotides, the CDR3 is TGTGCCAGCAGCCCTCGACTAGCTGCAGATACGCAGTATTTT. The entire variable domain, with the rest obtained from reference TRBV7-8 and TRBJ2-3, is as follows: GAGVSQSPRYKVAKRGQDVALRCDPISGHVSLFWYQQALGQGPEFLTYFQNEAQLDKSGLPSDRFFAERPEGSVSTLKIQRTQQEDSAVYLCASSPRLAADTQYFGPGTRLTVL.

The CDR3 nucleotides are TGTGCCAGCAGGACTAGCGGTTTCTACGAGCAGTACTTC. Residues: CASRTSGFYEQYF. The chain links TRBV28 to TRBJ2-5; 9 nucleotides align to TRBD2. The end of the DNA is better explained by TRBJ2-7, so the J call may be wrong. This CDR3 spans 13 amino acids. Germline CDR1 reads MDHEN; CDR2 reads SYDVKM.

V and J are TRBV9 and TRBJ1-3; D not certain. Germline V gives CDR1 SGDLS, CDR2 YYNGEE. There are 15 residues in the CDR3. The V and J ends lost 2 bases and 0 bases respectively, with 9 bases between them. CDR3 DNA: TGTGCCAGCAGCGTCCCCGGGAACTCTGGAAACACCATATATTTT. Protein sequence: CASSVPGNSGNTIYF.

V and J are TRBV5-1 and TRBJ1-3; possibly TRBD1 for D (6 bases). Per the germline V gene, CDR1 is SGHRS and CDR2 is YFSETQ. Trimming shortened V by 0 bases and J by 4 bases, and 11 bases separated the two germline ends. This CDR3 region has 15 residues. CDR3 sequence (DNA): TGCGCCAGCAGCTTGGCGGGGGGCGAAGGAAACACCATATATTTT. Its protein is CASSLAGGEGNTIYF.

This clone showed up many times. The chain links TRBV30 to TRBJ1-1; D not certain. The V and J ends lost 3 bases and 6 bases respectively, with 11 bases between them. Germline loops: CDR1 GTSNPN, CDR2 SVGIG (reference sequence). There are 12 residues in the CDR3. CDR3 nucleotide sequence: TGTGCCTGGAGGGAGGGTCGCTCTGAAGCTTTCTTT. This codes for CAWREGRSEAFF.

The chain employs TRBV20-1 and TRBJ1-1; 7 bases are shared with TRBD1. Trimming took 2 bases from V and 8 from J; bases not matched to a gene: 2. CDR3 length equals 11 residues. Germline CDR1 DFQATT, CDR2 SNEGSKA (reference sequence). The CDR3 here is CSARRDSEAFF. In DNA form, the CDR3 reads TGCAGTGCTAGAAGGGACAGCGAAGCTTTCTTT.